This note documents a single TCR beta chain sequence. What it binds is not known. The assay was immunoSEQ multiplex PCR, and TCRdb's table has in-frame clones only and misses some. The sample has under 15,000 clones, 83% seen once; the top ten hold around 20%. Brentuximab vedotin exposure varied, and every patient relapsed after autologous stem cell transplantation. This sample stems from a study of PD-1 blockade in classical Hodgkin lymphoma. Study-wide findings and caveats: Newly diagnosed patients were reported to exhibit reduced baseline TCR diversity relative to healthy donors. Significant TCR diversity gains by C4D1 occurred in CD4+ but not CD8+ cells. Complete responders had baseline diversity similar to newly diagnosed patients.

V was pared by 0 bases and J by 8 bases, with 5 bases between. The CDR3 loop spans 11 amino acids. Germline CDR1 reads SGHNT; CDR2 reads YYREEE (reference sequence). The material sequenced was peripheral blood mononuclear cells (PBMCs), taken at baseline. This sequence was found in a human donor with classical Hodgkin lymphoma. The V call is TRBV5-4, the J call TRBJ1-1; no reliable D call. The CDR3 spells CASSLEGEAFF. CDR3 sequence (DNA): TGTGCCAGCAGCTTGGAAGGGGAAGCTTTCTTT.